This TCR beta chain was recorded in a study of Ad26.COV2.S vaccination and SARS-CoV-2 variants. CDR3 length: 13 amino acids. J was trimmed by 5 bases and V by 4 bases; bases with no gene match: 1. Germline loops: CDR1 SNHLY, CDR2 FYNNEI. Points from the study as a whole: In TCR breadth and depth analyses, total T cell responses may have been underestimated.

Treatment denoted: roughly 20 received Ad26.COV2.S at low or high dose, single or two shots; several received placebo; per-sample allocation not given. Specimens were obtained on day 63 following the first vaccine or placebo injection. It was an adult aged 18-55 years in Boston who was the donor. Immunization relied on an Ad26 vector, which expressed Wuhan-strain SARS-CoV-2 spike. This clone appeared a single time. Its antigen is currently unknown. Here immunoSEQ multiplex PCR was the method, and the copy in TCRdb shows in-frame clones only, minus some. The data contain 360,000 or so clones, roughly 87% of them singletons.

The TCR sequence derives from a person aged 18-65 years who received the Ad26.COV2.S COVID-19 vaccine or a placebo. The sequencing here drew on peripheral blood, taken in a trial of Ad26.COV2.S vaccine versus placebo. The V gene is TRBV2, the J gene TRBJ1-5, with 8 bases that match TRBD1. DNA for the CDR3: TGTGCCAGCAGTGTGACAGGGGATCAGCCCCAGCATTTT. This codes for CASSVTGDQPQHF. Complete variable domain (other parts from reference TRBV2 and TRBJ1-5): EPEVTQTPSHQVTQMGQEVILRCVPISNHLYFYWYRQILGQKVEFLVSFYNNEISEKSEIFDDQFSVERPDGSNFTLKIRSTKLEDSAMYFCASSVTGDQPQHFGDGTRLSIL.